What follows describes a single T cell receptor beta chain. CDR3 length: 15 residues. The data stem from a study of blood T cell repertoires in COVID-19. Generated by immunoSEQ multiplex PCR, the TCRdb table keeps only in-frame clones and is missing some. Here the sample spans 300,000 to 450,000 clones, around nine tenths being singletons. The sequenced sample consisted of peripheral blood. This TCR was sampled from a human donor in a cohort sampled during active COVID-19. J is TRBJ2-5 and V is TRBV12-1; the DNA was not used to check the table's D call, TRBD2. TRBV12-1 is termed a pseudogene. The CDR3 loop is CASSLLGLAQETQYF. The CDR3 DNA follows: TGTGCCAGCAGTCTTCTGGGATTAGCGCAAGAGACCCAGTACTTC.